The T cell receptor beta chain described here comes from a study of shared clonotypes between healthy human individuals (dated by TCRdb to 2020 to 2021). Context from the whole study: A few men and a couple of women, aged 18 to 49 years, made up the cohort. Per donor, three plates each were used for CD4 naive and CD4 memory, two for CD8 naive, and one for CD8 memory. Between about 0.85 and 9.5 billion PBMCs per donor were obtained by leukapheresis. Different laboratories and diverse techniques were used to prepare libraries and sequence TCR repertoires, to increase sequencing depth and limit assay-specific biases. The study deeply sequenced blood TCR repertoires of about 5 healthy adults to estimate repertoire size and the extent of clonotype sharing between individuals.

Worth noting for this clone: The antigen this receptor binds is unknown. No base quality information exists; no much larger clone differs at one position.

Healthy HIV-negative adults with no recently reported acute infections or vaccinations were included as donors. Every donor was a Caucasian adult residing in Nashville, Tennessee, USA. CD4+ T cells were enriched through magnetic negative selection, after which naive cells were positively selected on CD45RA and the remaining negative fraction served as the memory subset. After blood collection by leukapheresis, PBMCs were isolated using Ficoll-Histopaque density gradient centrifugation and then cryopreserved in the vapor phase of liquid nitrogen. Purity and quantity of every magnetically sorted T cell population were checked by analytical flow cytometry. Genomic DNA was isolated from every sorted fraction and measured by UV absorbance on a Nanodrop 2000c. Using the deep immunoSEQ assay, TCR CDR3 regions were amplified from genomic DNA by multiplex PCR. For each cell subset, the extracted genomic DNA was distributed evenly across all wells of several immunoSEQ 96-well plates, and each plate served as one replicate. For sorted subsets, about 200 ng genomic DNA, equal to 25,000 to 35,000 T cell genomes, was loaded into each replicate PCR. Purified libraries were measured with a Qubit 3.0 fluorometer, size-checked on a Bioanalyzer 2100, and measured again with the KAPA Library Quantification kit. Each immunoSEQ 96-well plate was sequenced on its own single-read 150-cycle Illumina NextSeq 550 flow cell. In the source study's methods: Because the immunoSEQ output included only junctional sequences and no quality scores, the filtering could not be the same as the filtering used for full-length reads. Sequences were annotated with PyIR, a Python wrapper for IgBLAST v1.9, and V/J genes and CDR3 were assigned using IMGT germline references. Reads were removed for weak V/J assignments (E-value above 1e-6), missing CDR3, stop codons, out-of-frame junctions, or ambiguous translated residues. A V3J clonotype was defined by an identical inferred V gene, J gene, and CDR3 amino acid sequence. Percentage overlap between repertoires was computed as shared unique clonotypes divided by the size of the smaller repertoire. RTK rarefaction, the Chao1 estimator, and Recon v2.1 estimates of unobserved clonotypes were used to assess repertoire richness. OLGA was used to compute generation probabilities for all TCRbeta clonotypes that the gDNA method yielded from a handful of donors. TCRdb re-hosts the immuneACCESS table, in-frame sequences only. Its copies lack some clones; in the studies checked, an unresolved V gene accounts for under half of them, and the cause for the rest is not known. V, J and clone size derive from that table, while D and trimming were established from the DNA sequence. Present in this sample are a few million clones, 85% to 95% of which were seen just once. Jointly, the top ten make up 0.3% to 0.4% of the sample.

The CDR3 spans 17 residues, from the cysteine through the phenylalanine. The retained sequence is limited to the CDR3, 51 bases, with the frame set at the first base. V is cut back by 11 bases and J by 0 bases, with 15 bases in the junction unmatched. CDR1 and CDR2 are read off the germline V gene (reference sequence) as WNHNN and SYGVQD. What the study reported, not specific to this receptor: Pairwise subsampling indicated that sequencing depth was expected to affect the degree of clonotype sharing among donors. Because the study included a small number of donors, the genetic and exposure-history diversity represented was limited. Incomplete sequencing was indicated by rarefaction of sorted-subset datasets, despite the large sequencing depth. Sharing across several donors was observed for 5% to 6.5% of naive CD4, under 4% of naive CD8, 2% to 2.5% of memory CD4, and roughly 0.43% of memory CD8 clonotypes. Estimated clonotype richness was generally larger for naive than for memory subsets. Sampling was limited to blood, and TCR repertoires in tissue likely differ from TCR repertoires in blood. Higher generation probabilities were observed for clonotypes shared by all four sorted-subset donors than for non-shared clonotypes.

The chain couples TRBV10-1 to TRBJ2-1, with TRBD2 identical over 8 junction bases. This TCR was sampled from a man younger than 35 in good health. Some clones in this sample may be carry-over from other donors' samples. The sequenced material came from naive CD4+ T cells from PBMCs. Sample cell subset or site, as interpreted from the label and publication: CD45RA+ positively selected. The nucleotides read TGCGCCGTTCCTAGGGGACTAGGAAGTATCTCCTACAATGAGCAGTTCTTC. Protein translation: CAVPRGLGSISYNEQFF.